The sequence of this T cell receptor beta chain was determined in a study of T cells after yellow fever vaccination. The ends lost 1 base at V and 5 bases at J; junction bases unmatched: 5. CDR1 and CDR2 from the germline V gene are SGHTA and FQGNSA. CDR3 length: 15 residues. This clonotype showed up many times. MiXCR, applied by TCRdb to the 5' RACE reads, yields one record per CDR3 protein. The sample holds about 310,000 distinct CDR3 sequences, around 4% seen once. The sample was PBMCs, taken on the day of the yellow fever booster vaccination. The J gene is TRBJ2-5, the V gene TRBV7-2, with 9 positions matching TRBD2. This TCR came from a man aged 18 to 30 who received the YFV17D yellow fever vaccine. The CDR3 here is CASSLGGGAGETQYF. DNA for the CDR3: TGTGCCAGCAGCTTAGGCGGGGGGGCCGGGGAGACCCAGTACTTC.